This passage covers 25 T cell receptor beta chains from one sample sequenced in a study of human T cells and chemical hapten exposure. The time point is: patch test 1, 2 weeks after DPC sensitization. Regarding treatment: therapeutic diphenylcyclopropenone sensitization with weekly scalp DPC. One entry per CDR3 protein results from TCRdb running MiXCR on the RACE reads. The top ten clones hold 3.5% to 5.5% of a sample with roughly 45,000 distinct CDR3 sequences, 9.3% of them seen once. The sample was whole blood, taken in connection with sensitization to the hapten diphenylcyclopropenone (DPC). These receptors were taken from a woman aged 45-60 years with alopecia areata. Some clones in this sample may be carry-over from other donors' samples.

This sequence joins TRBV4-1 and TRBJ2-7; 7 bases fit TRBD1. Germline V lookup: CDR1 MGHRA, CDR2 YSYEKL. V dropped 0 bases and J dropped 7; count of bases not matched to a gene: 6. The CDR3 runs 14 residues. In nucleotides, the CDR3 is TGCGCCAGCAGCCAAGACAGGGGGAAAGTGGAGCAGTACTTC. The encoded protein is CASSQDRGKVEQYF.

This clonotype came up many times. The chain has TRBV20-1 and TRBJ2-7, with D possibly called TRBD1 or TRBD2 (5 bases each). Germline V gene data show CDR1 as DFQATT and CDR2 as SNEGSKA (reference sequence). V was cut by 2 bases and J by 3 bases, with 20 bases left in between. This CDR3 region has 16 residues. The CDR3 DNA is TGCAGTGCTAGACAGCACCAACCGGGACGGTACTACGAGCAGTACTTC. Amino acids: CSARQHQPGRYYEQYF.

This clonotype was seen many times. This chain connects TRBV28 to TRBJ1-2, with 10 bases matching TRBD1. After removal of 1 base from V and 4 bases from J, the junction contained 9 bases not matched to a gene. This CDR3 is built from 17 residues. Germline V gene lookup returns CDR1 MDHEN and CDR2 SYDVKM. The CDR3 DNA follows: TGTGCCAGCAGTTTATCCCTCCGGACAGGGGGTCTCTATGGCTACACCTTC. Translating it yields CASSLSLRTGGLYGYTF.

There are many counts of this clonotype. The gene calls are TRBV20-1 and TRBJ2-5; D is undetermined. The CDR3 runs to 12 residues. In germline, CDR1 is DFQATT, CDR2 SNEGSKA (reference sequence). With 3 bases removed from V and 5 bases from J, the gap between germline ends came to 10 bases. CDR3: CSASQSEETQYF. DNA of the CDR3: TGCAGTGCTAGTCAAAGCGAGGAGACCCAGTACTTC.

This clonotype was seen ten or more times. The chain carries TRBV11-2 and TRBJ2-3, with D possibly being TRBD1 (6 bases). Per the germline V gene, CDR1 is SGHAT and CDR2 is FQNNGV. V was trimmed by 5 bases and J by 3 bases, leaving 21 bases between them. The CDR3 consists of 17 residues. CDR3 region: CASSTPLDRRNTDTQYF. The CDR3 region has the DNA TGTGCCAGCAGCACGCCGCTCGACAGGAGGAATACAGATACGCAGTATTTT.

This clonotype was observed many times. CDR3 amino acids: CASQNVDSSEAFF. The CDR3 DNA reads TGTGCCAGTCAGAATGTAGACAGCTCTGAAGCTTTCTTT. V gene TRBV6-1 combines with J gene TRBJ1-1; TRBD1 might be the D (5 bases). The V end was cut by 9 bases, the J end by 6 bases, with 17 bases between. The CDR3 is 13 amino acids. Germline V lookup: CDR1 MNHNS, CDR2 SASEGT.

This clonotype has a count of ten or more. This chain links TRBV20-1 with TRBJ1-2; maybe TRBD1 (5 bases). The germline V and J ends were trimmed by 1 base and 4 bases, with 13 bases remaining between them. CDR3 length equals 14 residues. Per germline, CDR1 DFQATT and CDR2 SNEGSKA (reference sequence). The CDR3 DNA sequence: TGCAGTGCTAGAGTTACAGGAAATGGCTATGGCTACACCTTC. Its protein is CSARVTGNGYGYTF.

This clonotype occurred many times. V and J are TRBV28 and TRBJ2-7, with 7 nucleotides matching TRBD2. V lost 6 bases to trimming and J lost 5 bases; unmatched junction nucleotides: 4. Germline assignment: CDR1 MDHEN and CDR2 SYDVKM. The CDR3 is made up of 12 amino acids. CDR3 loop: CASRLRGDEQYF. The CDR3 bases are TGTGCCAGCAGATTACGGGGGGACGAGCAGTACTTC.

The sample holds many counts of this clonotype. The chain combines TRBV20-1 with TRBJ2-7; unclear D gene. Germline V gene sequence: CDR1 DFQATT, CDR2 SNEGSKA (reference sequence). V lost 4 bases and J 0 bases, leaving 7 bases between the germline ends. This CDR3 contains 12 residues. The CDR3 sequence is CSAIPRSYEQYF. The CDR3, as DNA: TGCAGTGCTATACCGCGCTCCTACGAGCAGTACTTC.

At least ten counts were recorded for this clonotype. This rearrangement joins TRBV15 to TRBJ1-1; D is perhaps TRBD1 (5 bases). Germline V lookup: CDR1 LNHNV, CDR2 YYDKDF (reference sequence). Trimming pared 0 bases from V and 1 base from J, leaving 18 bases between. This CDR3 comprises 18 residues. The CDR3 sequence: CATSRDLSRAGSNTEAFF. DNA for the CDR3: TGTGCCACCAGCAGAGATCTTTCTCGTGCAGGGTCGAACACTGAAGCTTTCTTT.

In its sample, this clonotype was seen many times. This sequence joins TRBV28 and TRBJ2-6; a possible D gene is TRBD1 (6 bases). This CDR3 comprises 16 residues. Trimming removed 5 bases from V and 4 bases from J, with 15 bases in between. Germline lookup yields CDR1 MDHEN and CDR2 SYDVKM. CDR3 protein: CASSTPTGSGANVLTF. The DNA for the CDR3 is TGTGCCAGCAGTACGCCAACAGGGTCCGGGGCCAACGTCCTGACTTTC.

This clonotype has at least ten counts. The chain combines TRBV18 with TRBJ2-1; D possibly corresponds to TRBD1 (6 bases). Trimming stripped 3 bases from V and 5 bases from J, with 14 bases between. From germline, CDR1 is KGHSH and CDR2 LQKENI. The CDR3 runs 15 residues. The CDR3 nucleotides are TGTGCCAGCTCACCTCGCCGGGACACCAACAATGAGCAGTTCTTC. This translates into CASSPRRDTNNEQFF.

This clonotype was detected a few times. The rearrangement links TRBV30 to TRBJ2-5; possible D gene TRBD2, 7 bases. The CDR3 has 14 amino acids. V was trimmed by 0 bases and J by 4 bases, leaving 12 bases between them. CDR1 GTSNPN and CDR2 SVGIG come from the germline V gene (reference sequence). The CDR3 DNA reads TGTGCCTGGAGTGTACGGGGGGCGCGAGAGACCCAGTACTTC. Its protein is CAWSVRGARETQYF.

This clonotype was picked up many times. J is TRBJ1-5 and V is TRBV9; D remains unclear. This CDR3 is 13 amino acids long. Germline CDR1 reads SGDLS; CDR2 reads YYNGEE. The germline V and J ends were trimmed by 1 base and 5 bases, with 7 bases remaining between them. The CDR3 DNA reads TGTGCCAGCAGCGTAAATGGGTATCAGCCCCAGCATTTT. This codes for CASSVNGYQPQHF.

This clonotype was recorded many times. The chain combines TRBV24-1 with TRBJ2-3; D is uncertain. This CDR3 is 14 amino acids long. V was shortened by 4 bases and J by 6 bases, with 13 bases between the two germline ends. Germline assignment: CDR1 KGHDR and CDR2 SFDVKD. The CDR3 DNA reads TGTGCCACCAGTGACCCCTCCTCGCCTGATACGCAGTATTTT. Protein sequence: CATSDPSSPDTQYF.

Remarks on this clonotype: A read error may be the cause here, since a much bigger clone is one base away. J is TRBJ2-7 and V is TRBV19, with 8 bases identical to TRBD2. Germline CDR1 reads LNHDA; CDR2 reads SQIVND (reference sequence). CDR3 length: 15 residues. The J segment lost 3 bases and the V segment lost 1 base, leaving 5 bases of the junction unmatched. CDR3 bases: TGTGCCAGTAGTATAGTCCAGCGGGAGCGCTACGAGCAGTACTTC. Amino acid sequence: CASSIVQRERYEQYF. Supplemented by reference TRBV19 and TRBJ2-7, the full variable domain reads DGGITQSPKYLFRKEGQNVTLSCEQNLNHDAMYWYRQDPGQGLRLIYYSQIVNDFQKGDIAEGYSVSREKKESFPLTVTSAQKNPTAFYLCASSIVQRERYEQYFGPGTRLTVT.

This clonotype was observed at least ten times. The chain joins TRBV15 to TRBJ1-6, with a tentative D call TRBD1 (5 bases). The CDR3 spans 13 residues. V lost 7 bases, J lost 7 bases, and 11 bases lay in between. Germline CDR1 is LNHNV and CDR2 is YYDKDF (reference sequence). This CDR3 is CATTQGPNSPLHF. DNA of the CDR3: TGTGCCACCACGCAGGGACCCAATTCACCCCTCCACTTT. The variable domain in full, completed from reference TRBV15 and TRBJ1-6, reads DAMVIQNPRYQVTQFGKPVTLSCSQTLNHNVMYWYQQKSSQAPKLLFHYYDKDFNNEADTPDNFQSRRPNTSFCFLDIRSPGLGDTAMYLCATTQGPNSPLHFGNGTRLTVT.

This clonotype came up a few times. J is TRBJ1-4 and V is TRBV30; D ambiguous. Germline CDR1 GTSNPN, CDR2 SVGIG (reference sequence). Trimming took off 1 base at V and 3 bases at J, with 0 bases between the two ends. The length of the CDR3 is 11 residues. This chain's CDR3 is CAWSANEKLFF. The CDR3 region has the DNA TGTGCCTGGAGTGCTAATGAAAAACTGTTTTTT.

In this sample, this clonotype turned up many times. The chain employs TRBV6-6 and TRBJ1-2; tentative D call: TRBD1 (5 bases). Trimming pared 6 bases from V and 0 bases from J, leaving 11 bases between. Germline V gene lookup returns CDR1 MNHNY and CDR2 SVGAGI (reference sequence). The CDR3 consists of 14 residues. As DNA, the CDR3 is TGTGCCAGCAGACCGGGGGGGGCTAACTATGGCTACACCTTC. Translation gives CASRPGGANYGYTF.

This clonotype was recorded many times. CDR3 sequence: CASSQRTQETQYF. CDR3 coding DNA: TGTGCCAGCAGCCAGCGTACGCAAGAGACCCAGTACTTC. The chain uses TRBV5-8 and TRBJ2-5; no firm D call. Trimming pared 4 bases from V and 2 bases from J, leaving 9 bases between. The CDR3 is 13 residues long. Per the germline V gene, CDR1 is SGHTS and CDR2 is YDEGEE. Looking up the rest from reference TRBV5-8 and TRBJ2-5 gives the full variable domain: EAGVTQSPTHLIKTRGQQATLRCSPISGHTSVYWYQQALGLGLQFLLWYDEGEERNRGNFPPRFSGRQFPNYSSELNVNALELEDSALYLCASSQRTQETQYFGPGTRLLVL.

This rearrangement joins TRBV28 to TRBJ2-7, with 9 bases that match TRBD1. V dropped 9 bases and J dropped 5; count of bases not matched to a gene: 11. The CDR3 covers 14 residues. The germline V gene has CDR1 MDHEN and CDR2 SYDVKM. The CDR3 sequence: CASQNRQGVNEQYF. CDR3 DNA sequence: TGTGCCAGTCAAAACAGACAGGGGGTCAACGAGCAGTACTTC.

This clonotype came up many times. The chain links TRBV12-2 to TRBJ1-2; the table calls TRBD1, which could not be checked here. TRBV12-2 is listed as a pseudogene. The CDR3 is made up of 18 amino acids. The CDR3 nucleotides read TGTGCAAGTCGCTTAATCCTTACCGGGGACGGGTTTAACTATGGCTACACCTTC. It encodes CASRLILTGDGFNYGYTF.

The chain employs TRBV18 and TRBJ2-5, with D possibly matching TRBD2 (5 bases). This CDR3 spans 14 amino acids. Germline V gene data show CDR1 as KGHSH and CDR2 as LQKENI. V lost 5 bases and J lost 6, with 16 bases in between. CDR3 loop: CASSSETGSQTQYF. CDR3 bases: TGTGCCAGCTCATCGGAGACGGGGAGCCAGACCCAGTACTTC. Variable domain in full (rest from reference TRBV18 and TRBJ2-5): NAGVMQNPRHLVRRRGQEARLRCSPMKGHSHVYWYRQLPEEGLKFMVYLQKENIIDESGMPKERFSAEFPKEGPSILRIQQVVRGDSAAYFCASSSETGSQTQYFGPGTRLLVL.

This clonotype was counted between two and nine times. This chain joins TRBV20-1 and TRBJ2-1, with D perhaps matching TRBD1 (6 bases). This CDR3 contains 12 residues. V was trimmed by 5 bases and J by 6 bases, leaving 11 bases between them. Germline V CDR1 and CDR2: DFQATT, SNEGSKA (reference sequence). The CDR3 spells CSAFRDTNEQFF. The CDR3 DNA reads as TGCAGTGCTTTCCGGGACACCAATGAGCAGTTCTTC.

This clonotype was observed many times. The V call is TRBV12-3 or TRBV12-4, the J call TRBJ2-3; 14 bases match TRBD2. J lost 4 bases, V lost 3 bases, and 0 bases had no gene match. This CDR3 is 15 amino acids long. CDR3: CASSLTSGRADTQYF. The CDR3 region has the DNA TGTGCCAGCAGTTTGACTAGCGGGAGGGCAGATACGCAGTATTTT.